The entry that follows covers one TCR beta chain sequence. Antigen unknown. The germline V gene has CDR1 MDHEN and CDR2 SYDVKM. This CDR3 region has 14 residues. The ends were cut back, 3 bases at V and 0 bases at J, with 7 bases in the middle. Clones were sequenced by immunoSEQ multiplex PCR, and TCRdb holds only the in-frame ones, with some missing. The sample lists 6,300 or so clones, approximately 80% occurring once. The data are from a study of somatic mutations in cytotoxic T cells in rheumatoid arthritis. Findings and limits, study-wide: Of more than 55 patients, fewer than 10 had a largest CD8+ clone that exceeded 20% of CD8+ cells. For rheumatoid arthritis patients, CD8+ clonality increased with age, whereas it did not in healthy controls.

The chain recombines TRBV28 with TRBJ2-3; D is unclear. This sequence originates from a woman in her 70s with rheumatoid arthritis. This sample comprised CD8+ T cells sorted from blood, obtained at a follow-up visit. The DNA for the CDR3 is TGTGCCAGCAGTTTTAGGAGTAGCACAGATACGCAGTATTTT. This encodes CASSFRSSTDTQYF.